Below, one T cell receptor (beta chain) is given with its context. Antigen: not known. This sample was included in a study of cytomegalovirus exposure and HLA in healthy donors. This CDR3 spans 15 amino acids. The V gene end was trimmed by 5 bases and the J gene end by 1 base; junction bases not matched to a gene: 2. Germline V gives CDR1 MDHEN, CDR2 SYDVKM. Overall study findings and caveats: A link between a missense DCLRE1C variant and TCR beta V- and J-gene trimming emerged from a later analysis. Previous analysis showed most TCR beta V segments were productive about 87% or about 30% of the time.

Primers included in the PCR were 60 Vbeta and 13 Jbeta primers. The method was immunoSEQ multiplex PCR; TCRdb's version includes in-frame clones alone and lacks a portion of them. The data show about 160,000 clones, with just under 65% seen just once and 5.5% to 9% held by the top ten. V is TRBV28 and J is TRBJ2-6, with 7 bases fitting TRBD2. Source material: PBMCs. This TCR came from a woman between 55 and 75 years old in good health and CMV-seropositive. CDR3 DNA sequence: TGTGCCAGCAGTCCGGGGGGTTCTGGGGCCAACGTCCTGACTTTC. It is translated as CASSPGGSGANVLTF.